Presented here are 11 T cell receptor beta chains from one specimen sequenced in a study of identical twins. TCRdb processed the 5' RACE reads anew with MiXCR; each CDR3 protein has one entry. Of more than 350,000 distinct CDR3 sequences listed, 9% to 10% are singletons. The sample consisted of naive T cells sorted from blood. These receptor sequences come from a woman between 45 and 60 years old in good health.

This clonotype was seen more than once but under ten times. V usage is TRBV12-3 or TRBV12-4 and J usage is TRBJ2-5, with TRBD1 as a possible D gene (5 bases). V lost 8 bases and J lost 5, with 21 bases in between. The length of the CDR3 is 15 residues. The CDR3 DNA is TGTGCCAGCCTGTCCCAGGGCGGCCCACGGGAGACCCAGTACTTC. Translating gives CASLSQGGPRETQYF.

This clonotype has only a few counts. The chain carries TRBV5-1 and TRBJ2-1, with a possible D match to TRBD2 (6 bases). This CDR3 comprises 15 residues. Trimming stripped 0 bases from V and 6 bases from J, with 13 bases between. The germline CDR1 and CDR2 sequences are SGHRS and YFSETQ. The CDR3 protein is CASSLGGGTTNEQFF. CDR3 bases: TGCGCCAGCAGCTTGGGGGGCGGGACGACCAATGAGCAGTTCTTC.

This clonotype was counted between two and nine times. V usage is TRBV20-1 and J usage is TRBJ2-7; D might be TRBD1 (5 bases). V shed 0 bases and J shed 7 bases, with 19 bases lying between them. The CDR3 consists of 15 residues. Germline-derived CDR1 and CDR2 are DFQATT and SNEGSKA (reference sequence). DNA for the CDR3: TGCAGTGCTAGAGATCCTTGGGGCCGCGCTTATGAGCAGTACTTC. Protein sequence: CSARDPWGRAYEQYF.

The rearrangement joins TRBV6-2 or TRBV6-3 to TRBJ2-1; maybe TRBD2 (6 bases). The V end lost 5 bases, the J end lost 8 bases, and 10 bases lay between the germline ends. This CDR3 spans 12 amino acids. Germline CDR1 and CDR2: MNHEY and SVGEGT. The CDR3: CASSRLEYEQFF. The DNA of the CDR3 is TGTGCCAGCAGTAGACTAGAATATGAGCAGTTCTTC.

This clonotype showed up many times. The chain combines TRBV20-1 with TRBJ1-4; possible D gene TRBD1, 5 bases. The V and J ends lost 4 bases and 5 bases respectively, with 11 bases between them. The CDR3 totals 13 residues. Looked up from germline, CDR1 is DFQATT and CDR2 is SNEGSKA (reference sequence). The CDR3 nucleotides read TGCAGTGCTACACCCGGGGCCAATGAAAAACTGTTTTTT. Residues: CSATPGANEKLFF.

This clonotype was counted between two and nine times. This chain connects TRBV12-3 or TRBV12-4 to TRBJ2-5; 9 nucleotides agree with TRBD1. The CDR3 is 14 residues long. V was pared by 5 bases and J by 5 bases, with 6 bases of the junction left unmatched. This chain's CDR3 is CASSPTGGRETQYF. For the CDR3, the DNA is TGTGCCAGCAGTCCGACAGGGGGAAGGGAGACCCAGTACTTC.

This clonotype was counted at least ten times. The chain employs TRBV4-1 and TRBJ2-2; no reliable D call. Germline CDR1 reads MGHRA; CDR2 reads YSYEKL. V was clipped by 1 base and J by 8 bases, with 5 bases between them. There are 12 residues in the CDR3. The CDR3: CASSQAGGELFF. CDR3 coding DNA: TGCGCCAGCAGCCAAGCCGGGGGGGAGCTGTTTTTT.

This clonotype was seen a handful of times. The chain couples TRBV6-2 or TRBV6-3 to TRBJ2-4, with no clear D. The CDR3 sequence is 14 residues long. The germline V and J ends were trimmed by 2 bases and 0 bases, with 5 bases remaining between them. The V gene's germline CDR1 is MNHEY and CDR2 SVGEGT. The CDR3 loop reads CASSYRVAKNIQYF. The DNA of the CDR3 is TGTGCCAGCAGTTACAGGGTAGCCAAAAACATTCAGTACTTC.

The chain employs TRBV3-1 and TRBJ2-5; D remains ambiguous. CDR1 LGHDT and CDR2 YNNKEL come from the germline V gene (reference sequence). This CDR3 has 13 amino acids. The V gene lost 3 bases and the J gene lost 5 bases, with 10 bases spanning the gap. Written as DNA, the CDR3 is TGTGCCAGCAGCCATCCAAGTTGGGAGACCCAGTACTTC. This gives the protein CASSHPSWETQYF.

This chain links TRBV11-2 with TRBJ2-1; tentatively, D is TRBD1 or TRBD2 (6 bases each). Trimming cost V 7 bases and J 9 bases, with 16 bases left between them. Germline V lookup: CDR1 SGHAT, CDR2 FQNNGV. The CDR3 extends over 13 amino acids. Here the CDR3 DNA reads TGTGCCAGCACCCTAGGGGGGCGTATTGAGCAGTTCTTC. Its translation: CASTLGGRIEQFF.

The chain is built from TRBV7-9 and TRBJ2-5, with D possibly being TRBD2 (6 bases). The CDR3 sequence is 16 residues long. The ends were cut back, 2 bases at V and 5 bases at J, with 18 bases in the middle. Per the germline V gene, CDR1 is SEHNR and CDR2 is FQNEAQ (reference sequence). The chain's CDR3 is CASSLTDGEDRETQYF. For the CDR3, the DNA is TGTGCCAGCAGCTTAACCGACGGGGAGGATAGGGAGACCCAGTACTTC.